This TCR beta chain comes out of a study of shared clonotypes between healthy human individuals. The repertoire was sequenced with immunoSEQ multiplex PCR; TCRdb's copy has only in-frame clones and lacks some. The data hold 2 million to 2.5 million clones, with 80% to 95% observed a single time. The sample taken for sequencing was naive CD4+ T cells from PBMCs. As to subset: CD45RA+ positively selected. The source is a man between 18 and 35 years old in good health. Some clones in this sample may be carry-over from other donors' samples.

The CDR3 DNA is TGTGCCAGCTCGGACAGGGGGCAGGGGGTCTATGGCTACACCTTC. Amino acid sequence: CASSDRGQGVYGYTF. The chain combines TRBV6-5 with TRBJ1-2, with 11 bases aligning to TRBD1. After removal of 8 bases from V and 4 bases from J, the junction contained 9 bases not matched to a gene. Germline-derived CDR1 and CDR2 are MNHEY and SVGAGI. This CDR3 has 15 residues.